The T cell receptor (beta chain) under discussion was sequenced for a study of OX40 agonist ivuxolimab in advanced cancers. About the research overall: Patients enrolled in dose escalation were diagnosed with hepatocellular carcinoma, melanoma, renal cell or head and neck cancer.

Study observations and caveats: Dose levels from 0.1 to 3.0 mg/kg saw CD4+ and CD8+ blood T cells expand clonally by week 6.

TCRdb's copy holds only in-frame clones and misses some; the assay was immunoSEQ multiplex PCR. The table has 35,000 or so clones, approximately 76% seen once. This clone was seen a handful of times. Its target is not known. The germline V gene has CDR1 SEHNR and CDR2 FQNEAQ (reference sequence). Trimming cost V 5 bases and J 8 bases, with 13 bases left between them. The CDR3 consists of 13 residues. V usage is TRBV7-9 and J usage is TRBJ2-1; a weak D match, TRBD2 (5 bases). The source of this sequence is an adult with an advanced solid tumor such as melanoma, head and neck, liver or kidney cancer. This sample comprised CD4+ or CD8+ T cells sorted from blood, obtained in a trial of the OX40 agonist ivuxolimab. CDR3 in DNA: TGTGCCAGCAGCCGCAGAGAGGGCGATGAGCAGTTCTTC. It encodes CASSRREGDEQFF.